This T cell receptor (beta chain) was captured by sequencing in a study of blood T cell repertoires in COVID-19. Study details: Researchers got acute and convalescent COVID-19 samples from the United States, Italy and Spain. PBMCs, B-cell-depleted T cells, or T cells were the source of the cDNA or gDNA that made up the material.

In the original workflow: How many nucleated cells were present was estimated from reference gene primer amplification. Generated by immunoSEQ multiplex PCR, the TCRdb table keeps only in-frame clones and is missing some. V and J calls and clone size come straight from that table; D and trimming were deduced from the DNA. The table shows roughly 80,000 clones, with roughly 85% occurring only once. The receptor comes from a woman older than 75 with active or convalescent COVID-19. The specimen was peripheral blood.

Here the CDR3 reads CASSGGLYNEQFF. CDR3 nucleotide sequence: TGTGCCAGTAGTGGGGGACTTTACAATGAGCAGTTCTTC. The chain joins TRBV19 to TRBJ2-1; D possibly corresponds to TRBD2 (6 bases). V was cut by 5 bases and J by 4 bases, with 9 bases left in between. This CDR3 region has 13 residues. The germline CDR1 and CDR2 sequences are LNHDA and SQIVND (reference sequence).